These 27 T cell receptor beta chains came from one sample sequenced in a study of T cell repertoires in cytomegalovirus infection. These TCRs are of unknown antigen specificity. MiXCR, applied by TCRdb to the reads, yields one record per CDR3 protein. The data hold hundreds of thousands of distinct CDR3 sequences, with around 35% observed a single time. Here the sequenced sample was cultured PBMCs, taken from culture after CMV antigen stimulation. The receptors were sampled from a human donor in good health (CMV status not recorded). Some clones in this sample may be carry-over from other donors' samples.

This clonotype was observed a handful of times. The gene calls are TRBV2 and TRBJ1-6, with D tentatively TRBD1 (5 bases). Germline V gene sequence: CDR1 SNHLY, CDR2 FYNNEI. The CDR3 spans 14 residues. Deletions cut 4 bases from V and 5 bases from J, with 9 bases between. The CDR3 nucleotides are TGTGCCAGCAGTGGGGGCAGGAATAATTCACCCCTCCACTTT. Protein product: CASSGGRNNSPLHF.

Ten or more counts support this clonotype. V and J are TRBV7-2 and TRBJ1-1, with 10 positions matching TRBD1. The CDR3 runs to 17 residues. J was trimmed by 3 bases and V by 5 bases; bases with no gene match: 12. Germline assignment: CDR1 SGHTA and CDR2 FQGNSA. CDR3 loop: CASSLVLTGGMDTEAFF. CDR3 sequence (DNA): TGTGCCAGCAGCCTAGTCTTGACAGGGGGCATGGACACTGAAGCTTTCTTT.

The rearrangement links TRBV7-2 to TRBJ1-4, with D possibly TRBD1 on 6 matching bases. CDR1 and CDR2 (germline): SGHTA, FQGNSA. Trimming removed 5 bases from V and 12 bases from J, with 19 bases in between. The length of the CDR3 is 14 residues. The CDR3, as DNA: TGTGCCAGCAGCCCAGACAGGCTCCCCGCGGAACTGTTTTTT. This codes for CASSPDRLPAELFF.

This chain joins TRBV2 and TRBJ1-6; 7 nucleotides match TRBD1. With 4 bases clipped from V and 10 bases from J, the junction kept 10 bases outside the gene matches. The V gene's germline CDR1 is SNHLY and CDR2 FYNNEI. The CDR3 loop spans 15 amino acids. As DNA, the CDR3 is TGTGCCAGCAGTGTTTCCCTAGGGGGCGGATCACCCCTCCACTTT. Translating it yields CASSVSLGGGSPLHF.

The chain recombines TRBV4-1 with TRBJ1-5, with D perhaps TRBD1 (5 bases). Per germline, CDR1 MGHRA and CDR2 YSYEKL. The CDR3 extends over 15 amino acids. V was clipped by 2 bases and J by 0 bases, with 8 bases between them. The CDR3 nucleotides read TGCGCCAGCAGCCAAAGACAGTCTAGCAATCAGCCCCAGCATTTT. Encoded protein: CASSQRQSSNQPQHF.

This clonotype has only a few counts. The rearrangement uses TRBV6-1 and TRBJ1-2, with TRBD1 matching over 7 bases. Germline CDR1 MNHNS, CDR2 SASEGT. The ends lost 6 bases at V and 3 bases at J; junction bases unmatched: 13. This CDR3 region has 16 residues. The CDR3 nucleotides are TGTGCCAGCAGCCGAGGGAGCAGGGGGACAGACTATGGCTACACCTTC. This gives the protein CASSRGSRGTDYGYTF.

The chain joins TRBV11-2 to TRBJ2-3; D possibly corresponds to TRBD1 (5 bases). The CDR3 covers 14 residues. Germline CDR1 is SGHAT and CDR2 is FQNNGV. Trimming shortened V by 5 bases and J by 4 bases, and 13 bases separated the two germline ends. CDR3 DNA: TGTGCCAGCAGCCAGACCTCAGGGCCAGATACGCAGTATTTT. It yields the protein CASSQTSGPDTQYF.

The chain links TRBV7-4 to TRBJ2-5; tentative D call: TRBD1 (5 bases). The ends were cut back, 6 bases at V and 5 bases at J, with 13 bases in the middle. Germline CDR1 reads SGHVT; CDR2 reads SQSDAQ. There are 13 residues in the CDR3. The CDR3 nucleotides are TGTGCCAGCAGAGGGGATACCGGGGAGACCCAGTACTTC. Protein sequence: CASRGDTGETQYF.

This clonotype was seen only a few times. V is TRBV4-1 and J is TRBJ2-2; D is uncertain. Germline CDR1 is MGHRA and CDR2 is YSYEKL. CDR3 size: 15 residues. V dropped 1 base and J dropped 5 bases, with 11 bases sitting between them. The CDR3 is CASSQGWGSTGELFF. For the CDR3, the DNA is TGCGCCAGCAGCCAAGGGTGGGGTTCGACCGGGGAGCTGTTTTTT.

The CDR3 DNA reads as TGTGCTAGTGGTTTGCAAGGGCTGGGTGAGCAGTTCTTC. Residues: CASGLQGLGEQFF. This chain joins TRBV12-5 and TRBJ2-1; no definite D call. The V gene's germline CDR1 is LGHNT and CDR2 FRNRAP. The germline V and J ends were trimmed by 2 bases and 9 bases, with 11 bases remaining between them. This CDR3 is built from 13 residues.

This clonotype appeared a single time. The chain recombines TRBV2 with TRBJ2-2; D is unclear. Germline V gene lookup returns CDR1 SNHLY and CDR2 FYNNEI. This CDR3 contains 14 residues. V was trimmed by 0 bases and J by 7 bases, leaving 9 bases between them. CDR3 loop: CASSEAQSYGELFF. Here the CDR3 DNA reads TGTGCCAGCAGTGAAGCGCAGAGCTACGGGGAGCTGTTTTTT.

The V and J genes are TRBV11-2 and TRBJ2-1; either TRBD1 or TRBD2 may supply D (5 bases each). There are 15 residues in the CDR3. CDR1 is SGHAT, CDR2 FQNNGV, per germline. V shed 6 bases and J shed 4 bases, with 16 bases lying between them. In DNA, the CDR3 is TGTGCCAGCAGTGACCCGAGTGGGGGTTACAATGAGCAGTTCTTC. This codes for CASSDPSGGYNEQFF.

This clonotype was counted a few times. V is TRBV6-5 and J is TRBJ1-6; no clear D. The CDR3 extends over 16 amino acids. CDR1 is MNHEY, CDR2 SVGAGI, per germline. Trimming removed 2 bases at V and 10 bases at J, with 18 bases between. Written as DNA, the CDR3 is TGTGCCAGCAGTTACCGAGCCCGCCCCCTAAGCTCACCCCTCCACTTT. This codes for CASSYRARPLSSPLHF.

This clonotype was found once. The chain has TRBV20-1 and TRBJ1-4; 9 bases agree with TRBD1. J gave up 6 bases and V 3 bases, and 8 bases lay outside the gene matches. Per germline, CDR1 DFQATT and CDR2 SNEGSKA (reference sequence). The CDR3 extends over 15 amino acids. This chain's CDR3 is CSASGPGTGYEKLFF. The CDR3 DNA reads TGCAGTGCTAGCGGACCGGGGACAGGGTATGAAAAACTGTTTTTT.

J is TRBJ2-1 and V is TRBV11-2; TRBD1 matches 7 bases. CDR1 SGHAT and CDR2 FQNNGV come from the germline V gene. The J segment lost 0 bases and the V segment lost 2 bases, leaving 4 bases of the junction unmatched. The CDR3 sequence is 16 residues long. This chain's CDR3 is CASSLKGQLSYNEQFF. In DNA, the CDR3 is TGTGCCAGCAGCTTAAAGGGACAGCTCTCCTACAATGAGCAGTTCTTC.

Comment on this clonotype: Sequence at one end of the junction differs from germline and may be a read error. DNA for the CDR3: TGCGCCAGCAGCCAAGGGAGGCTACTGACAGGGGGTTATGGCTACAACTTC. Protein: CASSQGRLLTGGYGYNF. The rearrangement joins TRBV4-1 to TRBJ1-2; TRBD1 matches at 9 bases. CDR1 is MGHRA, CDR2 YSYEKL, per germline. CDR3 length: 17 amino acids.

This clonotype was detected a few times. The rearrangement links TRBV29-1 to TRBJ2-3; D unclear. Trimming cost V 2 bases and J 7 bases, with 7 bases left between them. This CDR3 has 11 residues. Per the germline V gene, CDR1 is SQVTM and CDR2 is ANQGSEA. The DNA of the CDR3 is TGCAGCGTTGAATTCAGATATACGCAGTATTTT. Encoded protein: CSVEFRYTQYF.

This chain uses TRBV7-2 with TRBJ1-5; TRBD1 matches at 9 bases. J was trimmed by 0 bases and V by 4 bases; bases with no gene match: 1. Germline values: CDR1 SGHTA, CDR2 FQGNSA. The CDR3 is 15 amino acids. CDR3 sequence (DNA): TGTGCCAGCAGCTGGACAGGGGCTAGCAATCAGCCCCAGCATTTT. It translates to CASSWTGASNQPQHF.

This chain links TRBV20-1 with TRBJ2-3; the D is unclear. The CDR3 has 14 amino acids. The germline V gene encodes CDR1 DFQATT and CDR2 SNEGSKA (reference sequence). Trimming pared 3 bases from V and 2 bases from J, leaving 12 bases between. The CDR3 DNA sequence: TGCAGTGCTAGGCAACAGAGTTACACAGATACGCAGTATTTT. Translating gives CSARQQSYTDTQYF.

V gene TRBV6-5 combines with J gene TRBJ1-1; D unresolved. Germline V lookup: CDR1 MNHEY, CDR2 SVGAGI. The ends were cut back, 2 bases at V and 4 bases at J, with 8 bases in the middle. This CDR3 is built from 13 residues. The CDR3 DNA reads TGTGCCAGCAGTTACGGGAGGGCCACTGAAGCTTTCTTT. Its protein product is CASSYGRATEAFF.

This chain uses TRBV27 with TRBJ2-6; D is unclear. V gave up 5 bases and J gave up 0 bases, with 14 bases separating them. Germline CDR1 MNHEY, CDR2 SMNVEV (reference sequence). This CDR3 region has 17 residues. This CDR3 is CASSHPQGNSGANVLTF. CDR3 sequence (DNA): TGTGCCAGCAGTCACCCCCAAGGAAACTCTGGGGCCAACGTCCTGACTTTC.

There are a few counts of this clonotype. The CDR3 DNA reads TGTGCCACCACCGGGACCCTCAGCACAGATACGCAGTATTTT. Translating it yields CATTGTLSTDTQYF. This chain uses TRBV6-6 with TRBJ2-3; D is perhaps TRBD1 or TRBD2 (5 bases each). The CDR3 is 14 residues long. Per the germline V gene, CDR1 is MNHNY and CDR2 is SVGAGI (reference sequence). V lost 10 bases, J lost 0 bases, and 14 bases lay in between.

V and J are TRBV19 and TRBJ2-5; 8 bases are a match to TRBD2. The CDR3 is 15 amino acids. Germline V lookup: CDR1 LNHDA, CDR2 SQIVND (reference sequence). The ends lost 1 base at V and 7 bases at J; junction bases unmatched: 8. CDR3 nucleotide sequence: TGTGCCAGTAGTATAGCTCCGGGGGGGCCGGGGACCCAGTACTTC. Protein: CASSIAPGGPGTQYF.

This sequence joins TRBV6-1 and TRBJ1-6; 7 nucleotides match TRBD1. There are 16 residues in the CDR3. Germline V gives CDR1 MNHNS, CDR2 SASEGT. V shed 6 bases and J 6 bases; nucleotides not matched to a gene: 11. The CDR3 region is CASREQAGGSNSPLHF. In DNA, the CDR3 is TGTGCCAGCAGAGAACAGGCAGGGGGTAGTAATTCACCCCTCCACTTT.

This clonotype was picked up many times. The CDR3, as DNA: TGTGCCAGCAGCTCGGGACAGGGGGAGACAGATACGCAGTATTTT. Amino acids: CASSSGQGETDTQYF. The rearrangement links TRBV7-9 to TRBJ2-3; the match to TRBD1 covers 11 bases. The trim removed 4 bases at V and 3 bases at J, leaving 3 bases unmatched. Germline assignment: CDR1 SEHNR and CDR2 FQNEAQ (reference sequence). CDR3 length equals 15 residues.

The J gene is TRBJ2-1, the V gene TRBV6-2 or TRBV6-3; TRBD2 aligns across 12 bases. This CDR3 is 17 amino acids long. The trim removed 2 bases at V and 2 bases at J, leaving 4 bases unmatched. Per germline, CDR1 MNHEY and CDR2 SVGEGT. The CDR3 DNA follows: TGTGCCAGCAGTTACACCAGGACTAGCGGGACCTACAATGAGCAGTTCTTC. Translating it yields CASSYTRTSGTYNEQFF.

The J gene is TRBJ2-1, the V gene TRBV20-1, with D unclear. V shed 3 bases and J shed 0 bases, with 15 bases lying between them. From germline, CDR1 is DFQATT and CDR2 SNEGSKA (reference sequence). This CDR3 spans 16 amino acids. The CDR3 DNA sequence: TGCAGTGCTAGGACACCCGGCCTCCGCTCCTACAATGAGCAGTTCTTC. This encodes CSARTPGLRSYNEQFF.